This TCR beta chain was observed in a study of shared clonotypes between healthy human individuals. Using immunoSEQ multiplex PCR, the repertoire was profiled, and TCRdb retains in-frame clones only, with some absent. This table has 980,000 or so clones, about three quarters appearing once. The CDR3 is 17 amino acids. Germline V CDR1 and CDR2: MDHEN, SYDVKM. Deletions cut 2 bases from V and 3 bases from J, with 17 bases between. The sample taken for sequencing was memory CD4+ T cells sorted from blood. Indicated subset: CD45RA-negative fraction. This clonotype was sampled from a man aged 18 to 35 in good health. The chain has TRBV28 and TRBJ2-1; the D gene is possibly TRBD2 (6 bases). The CDR3 DNA follows: TGTGCCAGCAGTTTACCCGGGGGAGCGGGCGTCTACAATGAGCAGTTCTTC. It translates to CASSLPGGAGVYNEQFF.